This TCR beta chain was identified during a study of OX40 agonist ivuxolimab in advanced cancers. On the study more broadly: Patients got intravenous ivuxolimab at 0.01 to 10 mg/kg every 2 weeks.

Autoimmune disease history or systemic immunosuppression led to patients being barred. Blood sampling took place at baseline, cycle 4 day 1, and cycle 7 day 1. As to this clone: What it binds is unknown.

Findings and limits, study-wide: More expanded clones were seen, on average, in CD8+ T cells than in CD4+.

The method was immunoSEQ multiplex PCR; TCRdb's version includes in-frame clones alone and lacks a portion of them. The repertoire holds about 62,000 clones, with 70% to 90% as singletons. The germline V and J ends were trimmed by 8 bases and 2 bases, with 12 bases remaining between them. CDR1 MNHEY and CDR2 SVGAGI come from the germline V gene. The CDR3 totals 14 residues. This clonotype originated in an adult with an advanced solid tumor such as melanoma, head and neck, liver or kidney cancer. The source material was CD4+ or CD8+ T cells sorted from blood, sampled in a trial of the OX40 agonist ivuxolimab. The V gene is TRBV6-5, the J gene TRBJ2-2; D is tentatively TRBD1 or TRBD2 (5 bases each). The CDR3 region is CASERGVNTGELFF. The CDR3 DNA follows: TGTGCCAGCGAGAGAGGGGTTAACACCGGGGAGCTGTTTTTT.